Following are 26 T cell receptor beta chains from one sample sequenced in a study of cytomegalovirus exposure and HLA in healthy donors. The PCR ran on 60 Vbeta and 13 Jbeta primers. Clones were read by immunoSEQ multiplex PCR, and TCRdb kept only the in-frame ones, dropping some. The sample contains about 200,000 clones, 65% to 85% of which appear only once. The specimen was PBMCs. All receptors come from a man aged 25-45 years in good health and CMV-seronegative.

This rearrangement joins TRBV28 to TRBJ1-2, with D perhaps TRBD1 (5 bases). CDR1 MDHEN and CDR2 SYDVKM come from the germline V gene. The CDR3 sequence is 14 residues long. V was trimmed by 3 bases and J by 9 bases, leaving 17 bases between them. CDR3 DNA: TGTGCCAGCAGTTTTAAGGGGTCAAGGATCAGCTACACCTTC. Its protein is CASSFKGSRISYTF.

The sample holds a few counts of this clone. J is TRBJ1-1 and V is TRBV7-9, with D hard to call. Germline assignment: CDR1 SEHNR and CDR2 FQNEAQ (reference sequence). The V end lost 5 bases, the J end lost 6 bases, and 13 bases lay between the germline ends. The CDR3 contains 13 residues. CDR3 nucleotide sequence: TGTGCCAGCAGCCGAAGGCCGGAGGCTGAAGCTTTCTTT. Translating it yields CASSRRPEAEAFF.

V and J are TRBV5-1 and TRBJ1-2; no clear D. Deletions cut 4 bases from V and 4 bases from J, with 14 bases between. The CDR3 loop spans 14 amino acids. Germline V lookup: CDR1 SGHRS, CDR2 YFSETQ. The DNA of the CDR3 is TGCGCCAGCAGCCCGACCGGGTCACCCTATGGCTACACCTTC. Amino acid sequence: CASSPTGSPYGYTF.

V gene TRBV13 combines with J gene TRBJ2-7; 7 nucleotides match TRBD1. Germline trimming cut 3 bases from V and 3 bases from J; bases unmatched to any gene: 5. The CDR3 is made up of 14 amino acids. Germline V gene data show CDR1 as PRHDT and CDR2 as FYEKMQ (reference sequence). CDR3 loop: CASSFAGGSYEQYF. The CDR3 DNA follows: TGTGCCAGCAGCTTCGCAGGGGGAAGCTACGAGCAGTACTTC.

The chain carries TRBV5-1 and TRBJ2-1; D might be TRBD2 (6 bases). The CDR3 contains 18 residues. The V gene's germline CDR1 is SGHRS and CDR2 YFSETQ. V was shortened by 0 bases and J by 7 bases, with 23 bases between the two germline ends. The CDR3: CASSLGSGVALGKNEQFF. CDR3 DNA: TGCGCCAGCAGCTTGGGTTCGGGGGTGGCATTAGGGAAGAATGAGCAGTTCTTC.

V usage is TRBV11-3 and J usage is TRBJ2-4; 8 bases are shared with TRBD1. CDR3 length: 14 amino acids. The V gene end was trimmed by 4 bases and the J gene end by 2 bases; junction bases not matched to a gene: 1. Germline lookup yields CDR1 SGHNT and CDR2 YENEEA. The CDR3 reads CASSSGGSKNIQYF. DNA of the CDR3: TGTGCCAGCAGCTCAGGGGGCTCCAAAAACATTCAGTACTTC.

The chain uses TRBV20-1 and TRBJ1-1; D remains unclear. Germline V gives CDR1 DFQATT, CDR2 SNEGSKA (reference sequence). The V end lost 3 bases, the J end lost 7 bases, and 6 bases lay between the germline ends. The CDR3 extends over 10 amino acids. Here the CDR3 reads CSASSLEAFF. The CDR3 DNA follows: TGCAGTGCTAGTAGCCTTGAAGCTTTCTTT.

The J gene is TRBJ2-1, the V gene TRBV19, with TRBD2 identical over 10 bases. Germline V gives CDR1 LNHDA, CDR2 SQIVND (reference sequence). This CDR3 has 15 residues. V lost 1 base, J lost 10 bases, and 7 bases stayed unmatched. CDR3: CASSIGTSGSQEQFF. CDR3 nucleotides: TGTGCCAGTAGTATAGGGACTAGCGGTAGCCAAGAGCAGTTCTTC. The whole variable domain, filled in from reference TRBV19 and TRBJ2-1, reads DGGITQSPKYLFRKEGQNVTLSCEQNLNHDAMYWYRQDPGQGLRLIYYSQIVNDFQKGDIAEGYSVSREKKESFPLTVTSAQKNPTAFYLCASSIGTSGSQEQFFGPGTRLTVL.

This sequence joins TRBV6-1 and TRBJ1-1, with D hard to call. Germline CDR1 reads MNHNS; CDR2 reads SASEGT. This CDR3 comprises 12 residues. Trimming removed 5 bases from V and 2 bases from J, with 6 bases in between. The CDR3 spells CASSTINTEAFF. The CDR3 coding sequence is TGTGCCAGCAGTACTATTAACACTGAAGCTTTCTTT.

The chain uses TRBV9 and TRBJ1-1, with unresolved D. CDR3 size: 14 residues. V was shortened by 3 bases and J by 4 bases, with 13 bases between the two germline ends. Germline V gene sequence: CDR1 SGDLS, CDR2 YYNGEE. The CDR3 DNA follows: TGTGCCAGCAGCGGGGCAGAAACTTTCACTGAAGCTTTCTTT. Translation: CASSGAETFTEAFF.

V usage is TRBV4-1 and J usage is TRBJ1-2, with 8 bases that match TRBD1. V trimming: 0 bases; J trimming: 0 bases; junction bases outside the gene matches: 6. The CDR3 length is 17 residues. The germline V gene has CDR1 MGHRA and CDR2 YSYEKL. In DNA form, the CDR3 reads TGCGCCAGCAGCCAAGAGATGGGGACAGGAGCTAACTATGGCTACACCTTC. Translation gives CASSQEMGTGANYGYTF.

J is TRBJ2-4 and V is TRBV27; possibly TRBD2 for D (5 bases). From germline, CDR1 is MNHEY and CDR2 SMNVEV (reference sequence). Deletions cut 5 bases from V and 1 base from J, with 9 bases between. This CDR3 has 14 amino acids. The CDR3 is CASSPTGAKNIQYF. The CDR3 DNA is TGTGCCAGCAGTCCCACGGGGGCCAAAAACATTCAGTACTTC.

This chain links TRBV4-2 with TRBJ1-2; 10 bases are a match to TRBD1. V lost 4 bases and J lost 8; bases outside the gene matches: 4. CDR3 length: 13 residues. Per germline, CDR1 LGHNA and CDR2 YNFKEQ. In nucleotides, the CDR3 is TGTGCCAGCAGCCCAGACAGGGGGCGGGGCTACACCTTC. This encodes CASSPDRGRGYTF.

The V and J genes are TRBV5-1 and TRBJ2-7; the D is unclear. CDR3 length: 15 residues. Per germline, CDR1 SGHRS and CDR2 YFSETQ. Trimming stripped 0 bases from V and 1 base from J, with 11 bases between. CDR3: CASSLGFLESYEQYF. CDR3 nucleotides: TGCGCCAGCAGCTTGGGCTTTTTAGAGTCCTACGAGCAGTACTTC.

This chain joins TRBV29-1 and TRBJ2-3; no definite D call. From germline, CDR1 is SQVTM and CDR2 ANQGSEA. Trimming took 8 bases from V and 2 from J, leaving 14 bases between them. The CDR3 loop spans 13 amino acids. The CDR3 loop is CSSDIFYTDTQYF. The CDR3 bases are TGCAGCAGTGATATATTCTACACAGATACGCAGTATTTT.

This clone was seen just once. The chain combines TRBV27 with TRBJ2-1; TRBD2 is a possible D gene (6 bases). V was pared by 7 bases and J by 5 bases, with 12 bases between. The CDR3 has 13 amino acids. Germline V gene data show CDR1 as MNHEY and CDR2 as SMNVEV (reference sequence). The CDR3, as DNA: TGTGCCAGCACCCCGGGACTCAACAATGAGCAGTTCTTC. Translated: CASTPGLNNEQFF.

The chain has TRBV5-1 and TRBJ2-6; a possible D gene is TRBD2 (5 bases). Germline values: CDR1 SGHRS, CDR2 YFSETQ. Trimming took 3 bases from V and 2 from J, leaving 12 bases between them. CDR3 length: 16 amino acids. As DNA, the CDR3 is TGCGCCAGCAGCTACGTAGGGAGAGCTGGGGCCAACGTCCTGACTTTC. Translating it yields CASSYVGRAGANVLTF.

The chain couples TRBV5-4 to TRBJ1-4; TRBD1 is a possible D gene (6 bases). Germline CDR1 SGHNT, CDR2 YYREEE (reference sequence). The V end was cut by 4 bases, the J end by 3 bases, with 10 bases between. The CDR3 totals 14 residues. This CDR3 is CASSPDSSNEKLFF. In nucleotides, the CDR3 is TGTGCCAGCAGCCCGGACAGCTCTAATGAAAAACTGTTTTTT. Complete variable domain (other parts from reference TRBV5-4 and TRBJ1-4): ETGVTQSPTHLIKTRGQQVTLRCSSQSGHNTVSWYQQALGQGPQFIFQYYREEENGRGNFPPRFSGLQFPNYSSELNVNALELDDSALYLCASSPDSSNEKLFFGSGTQLSVL.

This chain uses TRBV4-3 with TRBJ1-6; D call uncertain. CDR3 length equals 14 residues. Deletions cut 0 bases from V and 6 bases from J, with 6 bases between. CDR1 is LGHNA, CDR2 YSLEER, per germline. The CDR3 sequence is CASSQDRGNSPLHF. Written as DNA, the CDR3 is TGCGCCAGCAGCCAAGATCGGGGTAATTCACCCCTCCACTTT.

The chain joins TRBV19 to TRBJ2-5, with 10 nucleotides matching TRBD2. From germline, CDR1 is LNHDA and CDR2 SQIVND (reference sequence). J gave up 2 bases and V 5 bases, and 5 bases lay outside the gene matches. The CDR3 length is 15 residues. The DNA for the CDR3 is TGTGCCAGTAGTGGAACTAGCGGGGCACAAGAGACCCAGTACTTC. Residues: CASSGTSGAQETQYF.

The V and J genes are TRBV7-2 and TRBJ2-7, with a possible D match to TRBD2 (5 bases). Trimming pared 1 base from V and 2 bases from J, leaving 9 bases between. Germline V gives CDR1 SGHTA, CDR2 FQGNSA. The CDR3 length is 14 residues. The CDR3 region has the DNA TGTGCCAGCAGCTTAGATTGGGAGACCTACGAGCAGTACTTC. The encoded protein is CASSLDWETYEQYF.

The chain employs TRBV7-2 and TRBJ2-3, with TRBD2 identical over 8 bases. After removal of 4 bases from V and 6 bases from J, the junction contained 6 bases not matched to a gene. The CDR3 totals 14 residues. Germline V gene sequence: CDR1 SGHTA, CDR2 FQGNSA. CDR3 sequence reads: CASSSGLAKDTQYF. In nucleotides, the CDR3 is TGTGCCAGCAGCTCCGGACTAGCAAAGGATACGCAGTATTTT.

The V call is TRBV7-6, the J call TRBJ1-3, with TRBD1 matching 8 bases. This CDR3 comprises 17 residues. CDR1 and CDR2 (germline): SGHVS, FNYEAQ. V lost 6 bases to trimming and J lost 3 bases; unmatched junction nucleotides: 13. The CDR3 region is CASSKTARTGIGNTIYF. CDR3 coding DNA: TGTGCCAGCAGTAAAACAGCAAGGACAGGGATTGGAAACACCATATATTTT. Using reference TRBV7-6 and TRBJ1-3 for the parts outside the CDR3, the full variable domain is GAGVSQSPRYKVTKRGQDVALRCDPISGHVSLYWYRQALGQGPEFLTYFNYEAQQDKSGLPNDRFSAERPEGSISTLTIQRTEQRDSAMYRCASSKTARTGIGNTIYFGEGSWLTVV.

The chain is built from TRBV28 and TRBJ1-5; 7 nucleotides align to TRBD1. Trimming removed 5 bases from V and 6 bases from J; junction bases left unmatched: 10. Germline values: CDR1 MDHEN, CDR2 SYDVKM. This CDR3 is 15 amino acids long. The CDR3 coding sequence is TGTGCCAGCAGTCTCCGACAGGGCAGGATTCAGCCCCAGCATTTT. It yields the protein CASSLRQGRIQPQHF.

This chain joins TRBV5-6 and TRBJ2-5, with D uncertain. Trimming took off 4 bases at V and 5 bases at J, with 12 bases between the two ends. This CDR3 is built from 13 residues. CDR1 is SGHDT, CDR2 YYEEEE, per germline. The CDR3 sequence is CASSAAPTETQYF. The DNA for the CDR3 is TGTGCCAGCAGCGCGGCCCCAACGGAGACCCAGTACTTC.

The chain joins TRBV18 to TRBJ2-3; 13 positions match TRBD2. The CDR3 is 16 residues long. Trimming took 2 bases from V and 6 from J; bases not matched to a gene: 5. Looked up from germline, CDR1 is KGHSH and CDR2 is LQKENI. CDR3 amino acids: CASSPTTSGGSDTQYF. The CDR3 DNA sequence: TGTGCCAGCTCACCAACGACTAGCGGGGGGTCCGATACGCAGTATTTT.